A selection of T cell receptor beta chains follows, all from one sample in a study of cytomegalovirus exposure and HLA in healthy donors. Method: immunoSEQ multiplex PCR; TCRdb's copy keeps in-frame clones and lacks some. The sample includes around 120,000 clones, roughly 85% of them seen just once. The sequenced material came from PBMCs. These receptors all come from a woman aged 40 to 55 in good health and CMV-seronegative. The CDR3 runs from the conserved cysteine through the conserved F or W. The order of the fields is D gene, clone size, V gene, J gene, CDR3 protein, CDR3 DNA. D genes are given only for firm matches. Not every row has a clone size; where given, it reads once, few, many or a size class.

D: NA
size: NA
V: TRBV5-6
J: TRBJ2-3
CDR3: CASSLTGGEGTDTQYF
DNA: TGTGCCAGCAGCTTGACGGGCGGGGAGGGCACAGATACGCAGTATTTT

D: TRBD1
size: NA
V: TRBV5-1
J: TRBJ1-5
CDR3: CASSLEGAGSQPQHF
DNA: TGCGCCAGCAGCTTGGAGGGGGCGGGTAGTCAGCCCCAGCATTTT

D: NA
size: NA
V: TRBV20-1
J: TRBJ2-3
CDR3: CSASTDTQYF
DNA: TGCAGTGCCTCCACAGATACGCAGTATTTT

D: TRBD2
size: NA
V: TRBV30
J: TRBJ2-7
CDR3: CAWSGSGAAAYEQYF
DNA: TGTGCCTGGAGTGGCAGCGGGGCGGCCGCCTACGAGCAGTACTTC

D: NA
size: NA
V: TRBV7-2
J: TRBJ2-7
CDR3: CASSFGTLYEQYF
DNA: TGTGCCAGCAGCTTCGGGACACTATACGAGCAGTACTTC

D: TRBD2
size: NA
V: TRBV5-1
J: TRBJ2-1
CDR3: CASSLGLAGYNEQFF
DNA: TGCGCCAGCAGCTTGGGGCTAGCGGGGTACAATGAGCAGTTCTTC

D: NA
size: NA
V: TRBV19
J: TRBJ2-1
CDR3: CASSISDSHNEQFF
DNA: TGTGCCAGTAGTATTTCCGACAGCCACAATGAGCAGTTCTTC

D: TRBD1
size: once
V: TRBV5-6
J: TRBJ1-2
CDR3: CASSPERQGSYTF
DNA: TGTGCCAGCAGCCCGGAGAGACAGGGGAGCTACACCTTC

D: NA
size: NA
V: TRBV10-2
J: TRBJ1-1
CDR3: CASSESTREADTEAFF
DNA: TGCGCCAGCAGTGAGTCGACTCGAGAGGCGGACACTGAAGCTTTCTTT

D: NA
size: NA
V: TRBV7-2
J: TRBJ1-6
CDR3: CASSFSQVENSPLHF
DNA: TGTGCCAGCAGTTTCTCTCAAGTCGAGAATTCACCCCTCCACTTT

D: NA
size: few
V: TRBV7-2
J: TRBJ2-7
CDR3: CASSLTTGSSYEQYF
DNA: TGTGCCAGCAGCCTAACAACAGGGAGCTCCTACGAGCAGTACTTC

D: NA
size: NA
V: TRBV5-1
J: TRBJ1-6
CDR3: CASSSGGTGRGDNSPLHF
DNA: TGCGCCAGCAGCAGTGGCGGAACAGGGCGAGGAGATAATTCACCCCTCCACTTT

D: NA
size: NA
V: TRBV6-5
J: TRBJ2-3
CDR3: CASRADRTDTQYF
DNA: TGTGCCAGCAGAGCGGATAGGACAGATACGCAGTATTTT

D: NA
size: NA
V: TRBV5-6
J: TRBJ1-2
CDR3: CASSLGGRADYGYTF
DNA: TGTGCCAGCAGCTTGGGAGGCAGGGCTGACTATGGCTACACCTTC

D: NA
size: NA
V: TRBV27
J: TRBJ1-1
CDR3: CASSLLGVRPEAFF
DNA: TGTGCCAGCAGTCTACTGGGAGTTCGTCCTGAAGCTTTCTTT

D: NA
size: NA
V: TRBV6-6
J: TRBJ1-2
CDR3: CASSHYDEQGPYGYTF
DNA: TGTGCCAGCAGCCATTACGATGAACAGGGCCCCTATGGCTACACCTTC

D: NA
size: NA
V: TRBV28
J: TRBJ1-5
CDR3: CASRTTERQHF
DNA: TGTGCCAGCCGGACAACAGAGCGCCAGCATTTT

D: TRBD1
size: NA
V: TRBV6-5
J: TRBJ2-6
CDR3: CASTPGGAGANVLTF
DNA: TGTGCCAGCACCCCAGGGGGCGCTGGGGCCAACGTCCTGACTTTC

D: TRBD1
size: NA
V: TRBV10-3
J: TRBJ1-2
CDR3: CAIRDRGRRNYGYTF
DNA: TGTGCCATCAGGGACAGGGGGCGACGGAACTATGGCTACACCTTC

D: TRBD1
size: NA
V: TRBV4-3
J: TRBJ2-2
CDR3: CASSPRDRASTGELFF
DNA: TGCGCCAGCAGCCCCAGGGACAGGGCTTCCACCGGGGAGCTGTTTTTT

D: NA
size: NA
V: TRBV5-8
J: TRBJ1-5
CDR3: CASSTETGGNQPQHF
DNA: TGTGCCAGCAGCACCGAGACTGGTGGCAATCAGCCCCAGCATTTT

D: NA
size: NA
V: TRBV7-6
J: TRBJ2-2
CDR3: CASSRRNQEAGELFF
DNA: TGTGCCAGCAGCCGAAGAAACCAGGAGGCCGGGGAGCTGTTTTTT

D: NA
size: few
V: TRBV7-2
J: TRBJ2-5
CDR3: CASSLILRETQYF
DNA: TGTGCCAGCAGCTTAATTTTACGGGAGACCCAGTACTTC

D: NA
size: NA
V: TRBV20-1
J: TRBJ1-2
CDR3: CSAYSYGYTF
DNA: TGCAGTGCTTACAGCTATGGCTACACCTTC

D: NA
size: NA
V: TRBV28
J: TRBJ2-7
CDR3: CASSAHSAYEQYF
DNA: TGTGCCAGCAGTGCCCACAGTGCCTACGAGCAGTACTTC

D: TRBD1
size: NA
V: TRBV18
J: TRBJ2-2
CDR3: CASSPVGGETGELFF
DNA: TGTGCCAGCTCACCTGTAGGGGGCGAAACCGGGGAGCTGTTTTTT

D: TRBD1
size: NA
V: TRBV5-6
J: TRBJ1-4
CDR3: CASSRTGKGRIEKLFF
DNA: TGTGCCAGCAGCCGGACAGGAAAGGGGAGGATAGAAAAACTGTTTTTT

D: TRBD2
size: NA
V: TRBV15
J: TRBJ2-1
CDR3: CATSLASGDPQFF
DNA: TGTGCCACCAGCTTGGCTAGCGGGGATCCGCAGTTCTTC